This T cell receptor (beta chain) stems from a study of cytomegalovirus exposure and HLA in healthy donors. CDR1 and CDR2 from the germline V gene are ENHRY and SYGVKD. The CDR3 has 18 residues. V lost 3 bases and J 1 base, leaving 21 bases between the germline ends. Those who donated were healthy bone marrow donors. PCR involved 60 Vbeta and 13 Jbeta primers. Some clones are missing from TCRdb's copy, which holds only in-frame ones; the method was immunoSEQ multiplex PCR. The repertoire consists of about 200,000 clones, with 81% occurring once and the leading ten covering more than 1.5%. Regarding this clone: The antigen is unknown.

Findings and limits, study-wide: In a later analysis, V- and J-gene trimming of beta chains associated with a DCLRE1C missense variant, replicated independently. About 90% or about 30% of the time was how often most TCR beta V segments were productive, according to an earlier analysis. An assumption of roughly uniform sequencing depth across donors underlay the presence/absence analyses.

This sequence was found in a man aged 18 to 29 in good health and CMV-seronegative. The sequencing sample was made of PBMCs. The genes are TRBV10-3 and TRBJ1-1; D ambiguous. The CDR3, as DNA: TGTGCCATCAGTGAATCGTTGGGCGGAGGTCGAAGGAACACTGAAGCTTTCTTT. Protein: CAISESLGGGRRNTEAFF.